This is a list of T cell receptor beta chains from one sample in a study of brain T cells in children with intractable seizures. The table came from immunoSEQ multiplex PCR; TCRdb's copy has only in-frame clones and leaves some out. The table records roughly 23,000 clones, 85% to 95% of them present only once. The source material was peripheral blood, sampled at surgery. Receptor source: a boy aged 5-17 years with focal cortical dysplasia and intractable seizures. The CDR3 runs from the conserved cysteine through the conserved F or W. The D gene is left open where the match is weak. For some rows the clone size is stated as once, few or many, or as a class when expanded; others skip it.

>TRBV24-1|TRBD1|NA|TRBJ2-3
CATSTGGPDTQYF
TGTGCCACCAGCACAGGGGGCCCAGATACGCAGTATTTT
>TRBV6-5|TRBD1|NA|TRBJ2-7
CASSKGQSYEQYF
TGTGCCAGCAGTAAGGGACAGAGCTACGAGCAGTACTTC
>TRBV7-2|TRBD2|NA|TRBJ2-3
CASSRLADTDTQYF
TGTGCCAGCAGCCGTCTAGCGGACACAGATACGCAGTATTTT
>TRBV5-4|TRBD1|NA|TRBJ2-5
CASSLQGAQETQYF
TGTGCCAGCAGCTTGCAGGGGGCACAAGAGACCCAGTACTTC
>TRBV10-1|NA|NA|TRBJ2-5
CASTLEAETQYF
TGCGCCAGCACCTTGGAGGCGGAGACCCAGTACTTC
>TRBV4-1|NA|NA|TRBJ2-7
CASSQGTGFSYEQYF
TGCGCCAGCAGCCAAGGTACAGGGTTCTCCTACGAGCAGTACTTC
>TRBV9|NA|NA|TRBJ1-2
CASSPDWINYGYTF
TGTGCCAGCAGCCCCGATTGGATAAACTATGGCTACACCTTC
>TRBV24-1|TRBD2|once|TRBJ2-1
CATSEPTSGGAYNEQFF
TGTGCCACCAGTGAGCCGACTAGCGGGGGGGCATACAATGAGCAGTTCTTC
>TRBV20-1|TRBD1|few|TRBJ1-5
CSASRTGGSQPQHF
TGCAGTGCTAGTAGGACAGGGGGCAGTCAGCCCCAGCATTTT
>TRBV6-4|TRBD1|NA|TRBJ2-3
CASSDSGQGADTQYF
TGTGCCAGCAGTGACTCGGGACAGGGGGCAGATACGCAGTATTTT
>TRBV9|NA|once|TRBJ1-6
CASSVTGMDSPLHF
TGTGCCAGCAGCGTAACAGGAATGGATTCACCCCTCCACTTT
>TRBV4-1|NA|NA|TRBJ2-7
CASSQVKSLSSYEQYF
TGCGCCAGCAGCCAAGTTAAGTCTTTGAGCTCCTACGAGCAGTACTTC
>TRBV1|NA|NA|TRBJ2-2
CTSSQGGDTDTGELFF
TGCACCAGCAGCCAAGGGGGTGATACCGACACCGGGGAGCTGTTTTTT
>TRBV5-1|NA|NA|TRBJ2-5
CASSEGGPGETQYF
TGCGCCAGTTCCGAAGGGGGGCCTGGGGAGACCCAGTACTTC
>TRBV28|NA|NA|TRBJ2-2
CASSVGNTGELFF
TGTGCCAGCAGTGTCGGAAACACCGGGGAGCTGTTTTTT
>TRBV6-6|NA|NA|TRBJ2-1
CASSDRSSYNEQFF
TGTGCCAGCAGTGACAGGAGCTCCTACAATGAGCAGTTCTTC
>TRBV20-1|TRBD2|once|TRBJ2-5
CSASPSGRMETQYF
TGCAGTGCTAGTCCTAGCGGGAGGATGGAGACCCAGTACTTC
>TRBV7-3|NA|NA|TRBJ2-3
CASSLVGASTDTQYF
TGTGCCAGCAGCTTGGTAGGGGCTAGCACAGATACGCAGTATTTT
>TRBV9|NA|NA|TRBJ1-2
CASSVGTAGTLGGYTF
TGTGCCAGCAGCGTGGGGACTGCGGGGACTCTCGGCGGCTACACCTTC
>TRBV6-5|TRBD1|NA|TRBJ1-1
CASSYLTGRANTEAFF
TGTGCCAGCAGTTACTTGACAGGGCGGGCGAACACTGAAGCTTTCTTT